The clone carrying this T cell receptor (beta chain) appeared many times. Its antigen remains unknown. This CDR3 has 14 residues. Germline trimming cut 5 bases from V and 7 bases from J; bases unmatched to any gene: 8. Germline V gene sequence: CDR1 MDHEN, CDR2 SYDVKM. This entry is derived from a study of T cells in Graves' hyperthyroidism and ophthalmopathy. Study at large: Upon initial diagnosis and before any treatment, peripheral blood was collected.

Amplification of TCR beta CDR3 regions used RNA as the template. The HTBI primer set drove a first-round RT-PCR of the TCR CDR3. TCRdb passed the multiplex PCR reads through MiXCR, listing each CDR3 protein once. The sample lists 250,000 to 400,000 distinct CDR3 sequences; roughly 15% were seen once. General study findings and limits: Ophthalmopathy and stable hyperthyroidism were told apart by a 13 V-J model.

The chain recombines TRBV28 with TRBJ1-5; 7 nucleotides align to TRBD1. The sequenced material came from blood. This TCR was recovered from a middle-aged woman with Graves' ophthalmopathy. Written as DNA, the CDR3 is TGTGCCAGCAGTGAGACAGGGATGATCCAGCCCCAGCATTTT. Translation gives CASSETGMIQPQHF.